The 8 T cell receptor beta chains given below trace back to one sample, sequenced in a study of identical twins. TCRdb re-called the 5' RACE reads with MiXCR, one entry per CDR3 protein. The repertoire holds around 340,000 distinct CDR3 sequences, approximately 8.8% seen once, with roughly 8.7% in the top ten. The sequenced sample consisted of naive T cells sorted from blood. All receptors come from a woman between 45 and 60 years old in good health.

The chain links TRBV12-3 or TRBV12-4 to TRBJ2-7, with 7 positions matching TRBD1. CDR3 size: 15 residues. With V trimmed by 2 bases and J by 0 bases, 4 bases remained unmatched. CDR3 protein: CASSLKTGSSYEQYV. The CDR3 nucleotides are TGTGCCAGCAGTTTAAAGACAGGGAGCTCCTACGAGCAGTACGTC.

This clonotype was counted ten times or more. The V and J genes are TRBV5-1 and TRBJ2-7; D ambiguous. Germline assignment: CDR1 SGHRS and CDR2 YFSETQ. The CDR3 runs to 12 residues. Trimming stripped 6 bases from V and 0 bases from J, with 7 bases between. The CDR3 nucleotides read TGCGCCAGCAATGCTGCCTCCTACGAGCAGTACTTC. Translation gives CASNAASYEQYF.

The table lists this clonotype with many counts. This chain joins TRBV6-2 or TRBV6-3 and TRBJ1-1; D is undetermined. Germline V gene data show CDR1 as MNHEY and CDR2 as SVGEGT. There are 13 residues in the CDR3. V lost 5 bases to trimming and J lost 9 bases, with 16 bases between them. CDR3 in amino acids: CASSPSSPFKAFF. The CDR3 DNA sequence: TGTGCCAGCAGTCCCTCGAGCCCTTTTAAAGCTTTCTTT.

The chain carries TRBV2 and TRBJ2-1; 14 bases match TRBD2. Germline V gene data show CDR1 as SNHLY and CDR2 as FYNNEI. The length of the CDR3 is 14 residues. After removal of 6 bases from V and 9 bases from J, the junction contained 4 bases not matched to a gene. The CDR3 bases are TGTGCCAGCAGCGCCGGGACTAGCGGGAGTGAGCAGTTCTTC. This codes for CASSAGTSGSEQFF.

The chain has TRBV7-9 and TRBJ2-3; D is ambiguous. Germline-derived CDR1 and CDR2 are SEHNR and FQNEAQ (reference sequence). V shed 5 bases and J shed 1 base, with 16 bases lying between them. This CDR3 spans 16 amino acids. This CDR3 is CASSLSRARRTDTQYF. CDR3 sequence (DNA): TGTGCCAGCAGCCTCTCGAGAGCGCGACGCACAGATACGCAGTATTTT.

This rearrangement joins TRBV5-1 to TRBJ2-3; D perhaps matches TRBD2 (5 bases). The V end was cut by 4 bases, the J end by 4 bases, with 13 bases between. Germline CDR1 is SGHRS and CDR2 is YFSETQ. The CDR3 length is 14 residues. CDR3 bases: TGCGCCAGCAGCCGATCACGAGGGCCAGATACGCAGTATTTT. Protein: CASSRSRGPDTQYF.

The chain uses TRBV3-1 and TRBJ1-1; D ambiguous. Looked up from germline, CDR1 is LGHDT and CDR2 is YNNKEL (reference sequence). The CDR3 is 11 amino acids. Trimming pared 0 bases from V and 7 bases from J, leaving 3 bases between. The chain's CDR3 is CASSQESEAFF. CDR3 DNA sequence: TGTGCCAGCAGCCAAGAGAGTGAAGCTTTCTTT.

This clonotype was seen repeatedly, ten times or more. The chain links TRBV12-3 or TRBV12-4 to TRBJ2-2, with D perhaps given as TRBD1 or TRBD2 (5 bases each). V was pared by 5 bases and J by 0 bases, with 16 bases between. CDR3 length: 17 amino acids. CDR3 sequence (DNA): TGTGCCAGCAGTCCACCCTACCGGGACCCGAACACCGGGGAGCTGTTTTTT. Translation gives CASSPPYRDPNTGELFF.